Below, 28 T cell receptor beta chains from the same sample are listed, as sequenced in a study of neurological immune-mediated disorders. TCRdb itself ran the 5' RACE reads through MiXCR, one entry per CDR3 protein. This sample carries 53,000 or so distinct CDR3 sequences, 10% to 15% of them seen once, and the ten largest clones take over 8.5%. Sequenced material: PBMCs. These receptors were taken from a woman aged 55-69 years with HTLV-1-associated myelopathy (HAM/TSP).

The rearrangement uses TRBV7-2 and TRBJ2-3; TRBD2 aligns across 14 bases. With V trimmed by 5 bases and J by 4 bases, 5 bases remained unmatched. The CDR3 covers 16 residues. The germline CDR1 and CDR2 sequences are SGHTA and FQGNSA. The CDR3 sequence is CASSKGLAGGPDTQYF. The CDR3 DNA is TGTGCCAGCAGCAAAGGACTAGCGGGAGGCCCAGATACGCAGTATTTT.

This clonotype was seen at least ten times. The CDR3 sequence: CASSSGIYGYTF. Here the CDR3 DNA reads TGTGCCAGCAGCTCTGGGATTTATGGCTACACCTTC. V gene TRBV7-9 combines with J gene TRBJ1-2; D ambiguous. V shed 4 bases and J shed 5 bases, with 8 bases lying between them. The CDR3 covers 12 residues. Looked up from germline, CDR1 is SEHNR and CDR2 is FQNEAQ (reference sequence).

This clonotype was counted at least ten times. The chain is built from TRBV15 and TRBJ2-5; 7 bases match TRBD2. The CDR3 has 16 residues. Germline-derived CDR1 and CDR2 are LNHNV and YYDKDF (reference sequence). Trimming cost V 0 bases and J 2 bases; bases outside gene matches: 6. CDR3 region: CATSRDPGGGQETQYF. CDR3 nucleotides: TGTGCCACCAGCAGAGATCCCGGGGGAGGGCAAGAGACCCAGTACTTC.

Remarks on this clonotype: The junction departs from the called germline gene at one end, perhaps through a read error. The chain has TRBV27 and TRBJ1-2; D gene uncertain. Germline-derived CDR1 and CDR2 are MNHEY and SMNVEV (reference sequence). This CDR3 comprises 15 residues. The CDR3 coding sequence is TGTGCCAGCAGCCTGACCCCTATATCCCCCTATTGCTACACCTTC. Protein: CASSLTPISPYCYTF.

This clonotype has more than one count but fewer than ten. This chain uses TRBV2 with TRBJ2-1; 8 bases are shared with TRBD1. V lost 4 bases and J lost 1; bases outside the gene matches: 3. This CDR3 is built from 15 residues. Germline CDR1 reads SNHLY; CDR2 reads FYNNEI. In DNA, the CDR3 is TGTGCCAGCAGTGTCGACAGGGGTTCCTACAATGAGCAGTTCTTC. It codes for CASSVDRGSYNEQFF.

This clonotype has at least ten counts. The J gene is TRBJ2-5, the V gene TRBV12-3 or TRBV12-4; TRBD1 matches at 8 bases. The CDR3 covers 15 residues. Trimming removed 4 bases from V and 5 bases from J; junction bases left unmatched: 9. The CDR3 spells CASSSSGGQVETQYF. CDR3 bases: TGTGCCAGCAGTTCTTCAGGGGGCCAAGTGGAGACCCAGTACTTC.

In its sample, this clonotype was seen many times. The chain carries TRBV28 and TRBJ2-6; D is perhaps TRBD2 (6 bases). Per the germline V gene, CDR1 is MDHEN and CDR2 is SYDVKM. The CDR3 runs to 16 residues. With 0 bases removed from V and 4 bases from J, the gap between germline ends came to 10 bases. The CDR3 reads CASSLWSGAGANVLTF. In DNA, the CDR3 is TGTGCCAGCAGTTTATGGTCGGGAGCCGGGGCCAACGTCCTGACTTTC. The whole variable domain, remainder taken from reference TRBV28 and TRBJ2-6, is DVKVTQSSRYLVKRTGEKVFLECVQDMDHENMFWYRQDPGLGLRLIYFSYDVKMKEKGDIPEGYSVSREKKERFSLILESASTNQTSMYLCASSLWSGAGANVLTFGAGSRLTVL.

This clonotype was found many times. V is TRBV4-1 and J is TRBJ2-1, with 10 nucleotides matching TRBD2. V lost 4 bases to trimming and J lost 8 bases; unmatched junction nucleotides: 8. The CDR3 consists of 15 residues. Germline loops: CDR1 MGHRA, CDR2 YSYEKL. The CDR3 DNA reads as TGCGCCAGCAGCCCAGGTGGGACTAGCGCCCATGAGCAGTTCTTC. This gives the protein CASSPGGTSAHEQFF.

Ten or more counts support this clonotype. The V gene is TRBV20-1, the J gene TRBJ2-7; 7 positions match TRBD2. V lost 5 bases to trimming and J lost 5 bases; unmatched junction nucleotides: 15. CDR1 is DFQATT and CDR2 is SNEGSKA in the germline V gene (reference sequence). This CDR3 is built from 15 residues. As DNA, the CDR3 is TGCAGTGCTCTCATGTCCGGGAGGCTCTTGGACGAGCAGTACTTC. It codes for CSALMSGRLLDEQYF.

At least ten counts were recorded for this clonotype. The chain combines TRBV5-1 with TRBJ2-3; D not resolved. Germline values: CDR1 SGHRS, CDR2 YFSETQ. V was trimmed by 1 base and J by 1 base, leaving 7 bases between them. The CDR3 runs 14 residues. CDR3 bases: TGCGCCAGCAGCTTGCGGGCGGGCACAGATACGCAGTATTTT. Residues: CASSLRAGTDTQYF.

This clonotype was observed at least ten times. CDR3 DNA: TGCGCCAGCAGCTTGGTGGCGGGAGGGCAAGAGACCCAGTACTTC. It is translated as CASSLVAGGQETQYF. The gene calls are TRBV5-1 and TRBJ2-5; 9 bases map to TRBD2. V lost 0 bases to trimming and J lost 2 bases; unmatched junction nucleotides: 2. Germline CDR1 is SGHRS and CDR2 is YFSETQ. There are 15 residues in the CDR3.

This clonotype was seen repeatedly, ten times or more. The chain links TRBV27 to TRBJ2-7, with a tentative D call TRBD1 (5 bases). This CDR3 has 14 amino acids. From germline, CDR1 is MNHEY and CDR2 SMNVEV (reference sequence). The V and J ends lost 4 bases and 3 bases respectively, with 13 bases between them. Here the CDR3 DNA reads TGTGCCAGCAGTTCTGCAGGGCCCTACTACGAGCAGTACTTC. Its protein is CASSSAGPYYEQYF.

This clonotype has at least ten counts. V gene TRBV5-6 combines with J gene TRBJ1-2; D is unresolved. The germline V gene has CDR1 SGHDT and CDR2 YYEEEE. V was shortened by 1 base and J by 5 bases, with 6 bases between the two germline ends. The CDR3 length is 12 residues. CDR3 sequence: CASSLRTYGYTF. The CDR3 bases are TGTGCCAGCAGCTTGAGAACATATGGCTACACCTTC.

In the case of this clonotype: This may arise from a read error, as a much more abundant clone is one base away. V and J are TRBV10-3 and TRBJ2-2; tentatively, D is TRBD2 (6 bases). Germline V gene data show CDR1 as ENHRY and CDR2 as SYGVKD. The length of the CDR3 is 15 residues. Deletions cut 3 bases from V and 8 bases from J, with 16 bases between. Here the CDR3 reads CAISDLEGGSGELFF. The CDR3 coding sequence is TGTGCCATCAGTGACCTAGAGGGAGGTTCGGGGGAGCTGTTTTTT.

The chain links TRBV7-2 to TRBJ2-5, with D hard to call. V lost 5 bases and J lost 12, with 13 bases in between. In germline, CDR1 is SGHTA, CDR2 FQGNSA. CDR3 length equals 11 residues. The CDR3 here is CASSPASLEYF. The CDR3 DNA reads TGTGCCAGCAGCCCAGCGTCGTTGGAGTACTTC.

This clonotype was seen at least ten times. The conserved final phenylalanine or tryptophan is absent from the CDR3, which likely points to a read error. The limits of the CDR3 on the DNA are not certain, so only TCRdb's listed CDR3 is given. The rearrangement joins TRBV12-3 or TRBV12-4 to TRBJ1-6; the D call in the table, TRBD1, was not verified against the DNA. The CDR3 totals 9 residues, both ends included. CDR3 residues: CASSPRPWG.

This clonotype was seen repeatedly, ten times or more. The rearrangement uses TRBV12-3 or TRBV12-4 and TRBJ2-7, with 7 bases lining up with TRBD2. Germline trimming cut 4 bases from V and 2 bases from J; bases unmatched to any gene: 8. This CDR3 is 15 amino acids long. This CDR3 reads CASSSIIGLAYEQYF. The CDR3 nucleotides read TGTGCCAGCAGTTCCATCATCGGACTAGCCTACGAGCAGTACTTC.

At least ten counts were recorded for this clonotype. The chain combines TRBV20-1 with TRBJ2-7; 10 bases match TRBD2. Germline V gene data show CDR1 as DFQATT and CDR2 as SNEGSKA (reference sequence). V lost 0 bases and J lost 7; bases outside the gene matches: 12. The CDR3 spans 16 residues. This CDR3 reads CSAREPRASGSREQYF. DNA for the CDR3: TGCAGTGCTAGAGAGCCTCGGGCTAGCGGGAGTCGAGAGCAGTACTTC.

This clonotype has at least ten counts. V and J are TRBV20-1 and TRBJ2-5; no clear D. CDR3 size: 11 residues. V dropped 4 bases and J dropped 1 base, with 4 bases sitting between them. Per the germline V gene, CDR1 is DFQATT and CDR2 is SNEGSKA (reference sequence). CDR3 DNA sequence: TGCAGTGCTAACTCCCAAGAGACCCAGTACTTC. Its protein is CSANSQETQYF.

This clonotype was detected ten times or more. This sequence joins TRBV20-1 and TRBJ1-5; 10 nucleotides line up with TRBD1. V shed 0 bases and J 4 bases; nucleotides not matched to a gene: 3. The germline CDR1 and CDR2 sequences are DFQATT and SNEGSKA (reference sequence). The CDR3 runs to 15 residues. CDR3 sequence: CSARDRDRGNQPQHF. The CDR3 region has the DNA TGCAGTGCTAGAGATCGGGACAGGGGAAATCAGCCCCAGCATTTT.

This clonotype was counted ten times or more. This chain connects TRBV3-1 to TRBJ2-7; TRBD2 agrees at 10 bases. J was trimmed by 2 bases and V by 1 base; bases with no gene match: 2. Germline CDR1 LGHDT, CDR2 YNNKEL (reference sequence). CDR3 length equals 15 residues. The CDR3 here is CASSQGTSGPYEQYF. The CDR3 region has the DNA TGTGCCAGCAGCCAAGGGACTAGCGGCCCCTACGAGCAGTACTTC.

This clonotype was detected ten times or more. This chain links TRBV7-8 with TRBJ2-5, with a possible D match to TRBD1 (5 bases). The CDR3 is made up of 17 amino acids. The germline CDR1 and CDR2 sequences are SGHVS and FQNEAQ. V shed 1 base and J shed 4 bases, with 19 bases lying between them. The CDR3 nucleotides read TGTGCCAGCAGCTTAGATGACAGAGCCACCGGTCGAGAGACCCAGTACTTC. It translates to CASSLDDRATGRETQYF.

Many counts were recorded for this clonotype. This chain connects TRBV5-1 to TRBJ2-5, with TRBD2 as a possible D gene (6 bases). The CDR3 covers 14 residues. In germline, CDR1 is SGHRS, CDR2 YFSETQ. Trimming took 1 base from V and 5 from J, leaving 12 bases between them. CDR3 DNA sequence: TGCGCCAGCAGCTTGATGAAGGGGAGGGAGACCCAGTACTTC. Protein product: CASSLMKGRETQYF. Together with reference TRBV5-1 and TRBJ2-5, the CDR3 gives the full variable domain: KAGVTQTPRYLIKTRGQQVTLSCSPISGHRSVSWYQQTPGQGLQFLFEYFSETQRNKGNFPGRFSGRQFSNSRSEMNVSTLELGDSALYLCASSLMKGRETQYFGPGTRLLVL.

V usage is TRBV28 and J usage is TRBJ1-5; D is unclear. The CDR3 runs 14 residues. Trimming left V 5 bases short and J 11 bases short, with 19 bases between. From germline, CDR1 is MDHEN and CDR2 SYDVKM. Here the CDR3 reads CASSPSGEAETQHF. For the CDR3, the DNA is TGTGCCAGCAGTCCGAGCGGGGAGGCAGAGACCCAGCATTTT.

This clonotype has a count of ten or more. The genes are TRBV18 and TRBJ1-5; 7 bases line up with TRBD1. The CDR3 totals 13 residues. J was trimmed by 4 bases and V by 8 bases; bases with no gene match: 5. From germline, CDR1 is KGHSH and CDR2 LQKENI. CDR3 sequence (DNA): TGTGCCAGCACTCCGGGACAGAATCAGCCCCAGCATTTT. Amino acids: CASTPGQNQPQHF.

This clonotype was recorded many times. The rearrangement uses TRBV12-3 or TRBV12-4 and TRBJ1-5; D is unresolved. The CDR3 is made up of 12 amino acids. V lost 6 bases to trimming and J lost 9 bases, with 12 bases between them. In DNA, the CDR3 is TGTGCCAGCAGCCCGACCACCCGGCCCCAGCATTTT. It yields the protein CASSPTTRPQHF.

In this sample, this clonotype turned up many times. The CDR3: CASSQISGTGTNEQFF. The CDR3 DNA follows: TGCGCCAGCAGCCAGATCTCCGGGACAGGGACCAATGAGCAGTTCTTC. This chain joins TRBV5-1 and TRBJ2-1; 9 bases line up with TRBD1. With V trimmed by 4 bases and J by 6 bases, 11 bases remained unmatched. Germline CDR1 is SGHRS and CDR2 is YFSETQ. The CDR3 consists of 16 residues.

This clonotype occurred many times. The chain carries TRBV20-1 and TRBJ2-5; D unresolved. Between the trimmed V and J ends, which lost 4 bases and 5 bases, there was a span of 8 bases. CDR1 DFQATT and CDR2 SNEGSKA come from the germline V gene (reference sequence). The CDR3 length is 11 residues. CDR3 sequence: CSATRMETQYF. The CDR3 DNA sequence: TGCAGTGCTACTAGGATGGAGACCCAGTACTTC.